This record concerns one T cell receptor beta chain sequence. Its antigen is not known. The data belong to a study of T cell responses to AZD1222 COVID-19 vaccine. General study findings and limits: Possibly, clonal diversity was underestimated; donors were largely white British and included more females.

Losses at the gene ends were 0 bases for V and 2 bases for J; bases not matched to a gene: 18. The length of the CDR3 is 21 residues. Germline assignment: CDR1 LGHDT and CDR2 YNNKEL (reference sequence). Measured with immunoSEQ multiplex PCR; TCRdb has only the in-frame clones, and not every one. The table lists 100,000 or so clones, 85% to 90% of them singletons. The sequencing here drew on peripheral blood, taken on day 0 of AZD1222 vaccination. The chain is built from TRBV3-1 (or the pseudogene TRBV3-2) and TRBJ2-1; 8 nucleotides line up with TRBD2. The origin of this receptor is an adult in good health. The CDR3 DNA reads as TGTGCCAGCAGCCAAGATCATAACTGGGAGCGACTAGCGTGCCCCTACAATGAGCAGTTCTTC. Residues: CASSQDHNWERLACPYNEQFF.